Following are 14 T cell receptor beta chains from one sample sequenced in a study of CD8+ T cells in alopecia areata. Reverse transcription of extracted RNA yielded cDNA, which provided the sequencing template. Data came from immunoSEQ multiplex PCR; TCRdb stores just in-frame clones and leaves some out. The repertoire holds 150,000 to 180,000 clones, with under 60% as singletons. This material consisted of CD8+ T cells sorted from blood, taken at week 0. The receptors stem from a human donor with alopecia areata.

CDR3 region: CASSPQRGGYEQYF. The DNA of the CDR3 is TGCGCCAGCAGCCCACAGCGGGGAGGTTACGAGCAGTACTTC. This chain joins TRBV4-3 and TRBJ2-7; 7 bases agree with TRBD2. V shed 4 bases, J shed 4 bases, and the junction held 7 bases outside the gene matches. This CDR3 has 14 amino acids. CDR1 and CDR2 (germline): LGHNA, YSLEER.

This clone came up a few times. The rearrangement links TRBV6-5 to TRBJ1-1; 9 nucleotides agree with TRBD1. V dropped 2 bases and J dropped 3; count of bases not matched to a gene: 7. The CDR3 extends over 16 amino acids. CDR1 MNHEY and CDR2 SVGAGI come from the germline V gene. CDR3 DNA: TGTGCCAGCAGTTACACACAGGGGGCTCGTGACACTGAAGCTTTCTTT. Translation: CASSYTQGARDTEAFF.

The rearrangement joins TRBV6-5 to TRBJ1-1; the match to TRBD1 covers 9 bases. The CDR3 has 14 residues. Per germline, CDR1 MNHEY and CDR2 SVGAGI. V dropped 2 bases and J dropped 4; count of bases not matched to a gene: 2. Here the CDR3 reads CASSYDRGATEAFF. The CDR3 nucleotides read TGTGCCAGCAGTTACGACAGGGGGGCCACTGAAGCTTTCTTT.

This clone was seen a few times. The rearrangement joins TRBV7-9 to TRBJ1-2; D gene unclear. V was pared by 7 bases and J by 6 bases, with 9 bases between. Germline V gives CDR1 SEHNR, CDR2 FQNEAQ (reference sequence). This CDR3 is built from 11 residues. CDR3 residues: CASKQADGYTF. The CDR3 DNA reads as TGTGCCAGCAAGCAGGCGGATGGCTACACCTTC.

The gene calls are TRBV2 and TRBJ2-1; D is unclear. Germline V gives CDR1 SNHLY, CDR2 FYNNEI. The CDR3 covers 13 residues. V lost 5 bases and J 8 bases, leaving 13 bases between the germline ends. The CDR3 sequence: CASSQNRADEQFF. As DNA, the CDR3 is TGTGCCAGCAGTCAAAACCGGGCTGATGAGCAGTTCTTC.

The V gene is TRBV13, the J gene TRBJ2-1; D is ambiguous. This CDR3 comprises 12 residues. Trimming cost V 3 bases and J 5 bases, with 5 bases left between them. CDR1 is PRHDT and CDR2 is FYEKMQ in the germline V gene (reference sequence). The CDR3 DNA follows: TGTGCCAGCAGCTTCAGTAACAATGAGCAGTTCTTC. Its protein is CASSFSNNEQFF.

This clone was detected many times. The CDR3 DNA is TGTGCCAGCAGCTTAGAACAGCGAAATGAGCAGTTCTTC. Protein product: CASSLEQRNEQFF. V gene TRBV7-6 combines with J gene TRBJ2-1; D uncertain. V was trimmed by 1 base and J by 7 bases, leaving 8 bases between them. Germline V lookup: CDR1 SGHVS, CDR2 FNYEAQ. The CDR3 contains 13 residues. Looking up the rest from reference TRBV7-6 and TRBJ2-1 gives the full variable domain: GAGVSQSPRYKVTKRGQDVALRCDPISGHVSLYWYRQALGQGPEFLTYFNYEAQQDKSGLPNDRFSAERPEGSISTLTIQRTEQRDSAMYRCASSLEQRNEQFFGPGTRLTVL.

The table lists this clone with a count of one. The rearrangement joins TRBV29-1 to TRBJ2-7; D perhaps matches TRBD1 (6 bases). CDR3 length: 13 amino acids. Trimming took 7 bases from V and 0 from J, leaving 13 bases between them. Germline CDR1 is SQVTM and CDR2 is ANQGSEA. The CDR3 DNA reads TGCAGCGGATTGGACAGCCTCTCCTACGAGCAGTACTTC. Residues: CSGLDSLSYEQYF.

The rearrangement links TRBV5-1 to TRBJ1-4; D call uncertain. Trimming removed 7 bases at V and 10 bases at J, with 20 bases between. The CDR3 covers 14 residues. CDR1 is SGHRS, CDR2 YFSETQ, per germline. CDR3 residues: CASLHGVASPKLFF. The CDR3 bases are TGCGCCAGCCTCCATGGCGTCGCTAGTCCAAAACTGTTTTTT.

The genes are TRBV20-1 and TRBJ2-2, with D uncertain. V shed 0 bases and J shed 7 bases, with 3 bases lying between them. The germline V gene encodes CDR1 DFQATT and CDR2 SNEGSKA (reference sequence). This CDR3 has 11 residues. Here the CDR3 DNA reads TGCAGTGCTAGAGACGGCGGGGAGCTGTTTTTT. Translation: CSARDGGELFF.

The rearrangement uses TRBV11-2 and TRBJ2-2; D possibly corresponds to TRBD2 (5 bases). V gave up 1 base and J gave up 7 bases, with 13 bases separating them. The V gene's germline CDR1 is SGHAT and CDR2 FQNNGV. The CDR3 is 15 residues long. CDR3 DNA: TGTGCCAGCAGCTTAGCTTGGGAGTGGAACGGGGAGCTGTTTTTT. This codes for CASSLAWEWNGELFF.

V is TRBV4-3 and J is TRBJ2-3; D uncertain. Trimming stripped 0 bases from V and 2 bases from J, with 12 bases between. The CDR3 is made up of 16 amino acids. Germline V CDR1 and CDR2: LGHNA, YSLEER. This CDR3 is CASSQDYGAYTDTQYF. In DNA form, the CDR3 reads TGCGCCAGCAGCCAAGATTACGGCGCTTACACAGATACGCAGTATTTT.

The chain carries TRBV10-3 and TRBJ2-7, with D maybe TRBD1 (6 bases). The germline CDR1 and CDR2 sequences are ENHRY and SYGVKD. Trimming took off 2 bases at V and 3 bases at J, with 14 bases between the two ends. The CDR3 runs 15 residues. CDR3 DNA sequence: TGTGCCATCAGTGAGCCCTCAGGGGAAAGCTACGAGCAGTACTTC. Translating it yields CAISEPSGESYEQYF.

This chain connects TRBV9 to TRBJ1-2, with D maybe TRBD1 (6 bases). V was cut by 0 bases and J by 3 bases, with 12 bases left in between. CDR1 and CDR2 from the germline V gene are SGDLS and YYNGEE. The CDR3 extends over 15 amino acids. This CDR3 is CASSVVPGVDYGYTF. Here the CDR3 DNA reads TGTGCCAGCAGCGTAGTCCCAGGGGTGGACTATGGCTACACCTTC.